This TCR beta chain came from a study of T cells in Graves' hyperthyroidism and ophthalmopathy. There were TCR beta CDR3 regions amplified from RNA transcripts. A set of HTBI primers served as the primers for a first-round RT-PCR of the TCR CDR3. TCRdb reprocessed the multiplex PCR reads via MiXCR and lists one record per CDR3 protein. The repertoire holds around 520,000 distinct CDR3 sequences, with 14% as singletons. Stable Graves' hyperthyroidism meant no ophthalmopathy progression within 18 months. This clonotype was seen a handful of times. Relative to the germline gene, one junction end is altered; a read error may explain this. Sequences were obtained from blood. The clonotype comes from a woman between 40 and 50 years old with Graves' hyperthyroidism.

The CDR3 DNA reads TGCAGTGCTAGCGGACTAGCGGGGAACACAGATACACAGTATTTT. It codes for CSASGLAGNTDTQYF. The rearrangement links TRBV20-1 to TRBJ2-3, with 12 bases identical to TRBD2. In germline, CDR1 is DFQATT, CDR2 SNEGSKA (reference sequence). The CDR3 totals 15 residues.